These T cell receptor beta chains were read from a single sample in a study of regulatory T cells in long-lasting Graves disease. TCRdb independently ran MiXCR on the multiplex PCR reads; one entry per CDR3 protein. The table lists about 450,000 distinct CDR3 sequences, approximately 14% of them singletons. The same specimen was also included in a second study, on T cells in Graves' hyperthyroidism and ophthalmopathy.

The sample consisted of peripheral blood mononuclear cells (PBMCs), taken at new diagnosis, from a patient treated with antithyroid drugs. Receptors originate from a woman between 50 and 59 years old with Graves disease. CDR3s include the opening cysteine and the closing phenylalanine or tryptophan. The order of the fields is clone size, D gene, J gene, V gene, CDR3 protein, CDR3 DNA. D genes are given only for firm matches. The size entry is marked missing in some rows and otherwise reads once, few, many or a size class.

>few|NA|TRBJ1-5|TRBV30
CAWSVKRGNQPQHF
TGTGCCTGGAGTGTGAAGCGGGGGAATCAGCCCCAGCATTTT
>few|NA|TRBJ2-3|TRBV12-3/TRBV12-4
CASNWGTDTQYF
TGTGCCAGTAACTGGGGCACAGATACGCAGTATTTT
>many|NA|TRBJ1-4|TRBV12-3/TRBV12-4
CASSSDGVREKLFF
TGTGCCAGCAGTTCGGACGGGGTTCGGGAAAAACTGTTTTTT
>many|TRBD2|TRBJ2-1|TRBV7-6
CASSLVAGGVHEQFF
TGTGCCAGCAGCTTAGTAGCGGGAGGGGTCCATGAGCAGTTCTTC
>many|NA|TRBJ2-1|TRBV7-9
CASSLGHNEQFF
TGTGCCAGCAGCTTAGGTCATAATGAGCAGTTCTTC
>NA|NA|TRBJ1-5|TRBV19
CASSPQMDSNQPQHF
TGTGCCAGTAGTCCCCAGATGGATAGCAATCAGCCCCAGCATTTT
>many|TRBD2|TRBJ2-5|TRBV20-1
CSARIPGTSGETQYF
TGCAGTGCACGAATCCCCGGGACTAGCGGGGAGACCCAGTACTTC
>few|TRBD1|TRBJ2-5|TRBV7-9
CASSLSTGGTVTQYF
TGTGCCAGCAGCTTATCGACAGGGGGTACCGTGACCCAGTACTTC
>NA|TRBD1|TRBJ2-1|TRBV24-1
CATSDPGQGGFREQFF
TGTGCCACCAGTGACCCTGGACAGGGGGGCTTTAGGGAGCAGTTCTTC
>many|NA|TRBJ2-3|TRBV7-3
CASSSKRPTDTQYF
TGTGCCAGCAGCTCAAAGCGGCCCACAGATACGCAGTATTTT
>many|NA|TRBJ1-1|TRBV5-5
CASSETVNTEAFF
TGTGCCAGCAGCGAGACAGTTAACACTGAAGCTTTCTTT
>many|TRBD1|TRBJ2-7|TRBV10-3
CAISAELGTGKSYEQYF
TGTGCCATCAGTGCGGAGCTTGGGACAGGGAAGTCCTACGAGCAGTACTTC
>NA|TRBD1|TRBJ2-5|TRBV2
CASRGQGQETQYF
TGTGCCAGCAGGGGACAGGGCCAAGAGACCCAGTACTTC
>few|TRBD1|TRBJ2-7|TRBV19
CASRIQGQGPYEQYF
TGTGCCAGTAGGATCCAGGGACAGGGGCCCTACGAGCAGTACTTC
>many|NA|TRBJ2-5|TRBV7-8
CASSLGATQETQYF
TGTGCCAGCAGCTTAGGAGCCACCCAAGAGACCCAGTACTTC
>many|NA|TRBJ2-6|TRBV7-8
CASSLWASIGSGANVLTF
TGTGCCAGCAGCTTGTGGGCTTCGATTGGGTCTGGGGCCAACGTCCTGACTTTC
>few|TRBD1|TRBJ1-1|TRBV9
CASSVRDRGTEAFF
TGTGCCAGCAGCGTACGGGACAGGGGCACTGAAGCTTTCTTT
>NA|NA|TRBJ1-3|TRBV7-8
CASSERGGGPSSGNTIYF
TGTGCCAGCAGCGAACGAGGAGGGGGTCCCAGCTCTGGAAACACCATATATTTT
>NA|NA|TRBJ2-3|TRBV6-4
CASSGNSDTDTQYF
TGTGCCAGCAGTGGAAATAGCGACACAGATACGCAGTATTTT
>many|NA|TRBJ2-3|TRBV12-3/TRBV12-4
CASSLERNTDTQYF
TGTGCCAGCAGTTTAGAGCGGAACACAGATACGCAGTATTTT
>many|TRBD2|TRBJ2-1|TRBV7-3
CASSSTSESSYNEQFF
TGTGCCAGCAGCTCCACTAGCGAGAGCTCCTACAATGAGCAGTTCTTC
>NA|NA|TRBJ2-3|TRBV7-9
CASSLNPHGTDTQYF
TGTGCCAGCAGCTTAAATCCCCACGGCACAGATACGCAGTATTTT
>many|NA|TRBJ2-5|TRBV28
CASSPLRAAHDSLETQYF
TGTGCCAGCAGTCCTTTAAGGGCAGCCCATGACTCTTTGGAGACCCAGTACTTC
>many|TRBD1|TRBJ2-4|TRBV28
CASSLFILGQGADIQYF
TGTGCCAGCAGTTTATTTATTTTGGGACAGGGGGCCGACATTCAGTACTTC
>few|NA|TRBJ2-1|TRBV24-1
CATSVGLRGGNEQFF
TGTGCCACCAGTGTTGGACTAAGAGGTGGCAATGAGCAGTTCTTC
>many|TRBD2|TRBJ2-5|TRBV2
CASSGRTSGVQETQYF
TGTGCCAGCAGTGGAAGGACTAGCGGGGTACAAGAGACCCAGTACTTC
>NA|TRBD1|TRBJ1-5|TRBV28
CASSVVGQGAHQPQHF
TGTGCCAGCAGCGTAGTGGGGCAGGGGGCCCATCAGCCCCAGCATTTT
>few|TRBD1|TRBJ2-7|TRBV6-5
CASSYTGGDRGSYEQYF
TGTGCCAGCAGTTACACAGGCGGGGACAGGGGGTCCTACGAGCAGTACTTC
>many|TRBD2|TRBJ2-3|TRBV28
CASSGGSGTDTQYF
TGTGCCAGCAGTGGCGGGAGCGGCACAGATACGCAGTATTTT
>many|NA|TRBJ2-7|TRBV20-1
CSARNKWVHGPEQYF
TGCAGTGCTAGAAACAAGTGGGTGCATGGGCCCGAGCAGTACTTC
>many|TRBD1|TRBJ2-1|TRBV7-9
CASSLARGQGRDEQFF
TGTGCCAGCAGCTTAGCGAGGGGACAGGGTAGGGATGAGCAGTTCTTC
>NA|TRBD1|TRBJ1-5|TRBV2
CASSEPGQGASGNQPQHF
TGTGCCAGCAGTGAACCGGGACAGGGGGCGTCGGGCAATCAGCCCCAGCATTTT
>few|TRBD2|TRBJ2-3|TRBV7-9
CASSRLAGDTQYF
TGTGCCAGCAGCCGGCTAGCGGGAGATACGCAGTATTTT
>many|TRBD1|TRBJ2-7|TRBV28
CASSGWTGELGEQYF
TGTGCCAGCAGTGGATGGACAGGGGAATTGGGGGAGCAGTACTTC
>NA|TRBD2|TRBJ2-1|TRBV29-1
CSAGLAGHNEQFF
TGCAGCGCCGGACTAGCGGGGCATAATGAGCAGTTCTTC
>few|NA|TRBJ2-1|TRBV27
CASGERHNEQFF
TGTGCCAGCGGAGAGAGGCACAATGAGCAGTTCTTC
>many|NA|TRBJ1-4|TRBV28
CASSRIHSTNEKLFF
TGTGCCAGCAGTCGGATACATTCGACTAATGAAAAACTGTTTTTT
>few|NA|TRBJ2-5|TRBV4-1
CASSQDLRETQYF
TGCGCCAGCAGCCAAGATCTCCGGGAGACCCAGTACTTC
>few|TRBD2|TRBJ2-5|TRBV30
CAGKRELETQYF
TGTGCCGGAAAGCGGGAGTTGGAGACCCAGTACTTC
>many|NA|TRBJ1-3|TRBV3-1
CASSPQAHPGNTIYF
TGTGCCAGCAGCCCACAGGCCCACCCTGGAAACACCATATATTTT
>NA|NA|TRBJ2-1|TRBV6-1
CASSAVITLEQFF
TGTGCCAGCAGTGCCGTGATAACGCTAGAGCAGTTCTTC
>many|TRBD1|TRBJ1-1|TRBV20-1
CSAPPRLGQPKMNTEAFF
TGCAGTGCTCCCCCTCGCCTGGGACAGCCCAAAATGAACACTGAAGCTTTCTTT
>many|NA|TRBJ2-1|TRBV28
CASSLSPREPTHEQFF
TGTGCCAGCAGTTTATCCCCCCGGGAACCCACCCATGAGCAGTTCTTC
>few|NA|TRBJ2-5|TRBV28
CASSSNPQEVWYQETQYF
TGTGCCAGCAGTTCTAATCCCCAGGAAGTTTGGTACCAAGAGACCCAGTACTTC
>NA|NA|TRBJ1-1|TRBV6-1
CASSEEGGVNTEAFF
TGTGCCAGCAGTGAAGAAGGGGGGGTGAACACTGAAGCTTTCTTT
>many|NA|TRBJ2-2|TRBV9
CASSVGQGPNTGELFF
TGTGCCAGCAGCGTAGGGCAGGGACCGAACACCGGGGAGCTGTTTTTT
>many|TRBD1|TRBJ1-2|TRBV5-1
CASSSIGTVLSGGYTF
TGCGCCAGCAGCTCGATCGGGACAGTCTTGAGCGGTGGCTACACCTTC
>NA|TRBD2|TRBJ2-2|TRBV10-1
CATTSGNTGELFF
TGCGCCACGACTAGCGGGAACACCGGGGAGCTGTTTTTT
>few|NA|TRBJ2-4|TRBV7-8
CASSLRQDANIQYF
TGTGCCAGCAGCTTGCGGCAGGACGCGAACATTCAGTACTTC
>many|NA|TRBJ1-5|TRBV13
CASSAGANQPQHF
TGTGCCAGCAGCGCAGGGGCGAATCAGCCCCAGCATTTT
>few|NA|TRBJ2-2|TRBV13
CASHLRGAATGELFF
TGTGCCAGCCACCTGAGAGGGGCCGCCACCGGGGAGCTGTTTTTT
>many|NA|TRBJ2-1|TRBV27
CASSLTWRDSQFF
TGTGCCAGCAGTTTGACCTGGAGGGACAGCCAGTTCTTC
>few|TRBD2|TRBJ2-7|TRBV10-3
CAISESGLAAYEQYF
TGTGCCATCAGTGAGTCAGGACTAGCGGCCTACGAGCAGTACTTC
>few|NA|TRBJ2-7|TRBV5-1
CASSEGREQYF
TGCGCCAGCAGCGAGGGTCGGGAGCAGTACTTC